The clone carrying this T cell receptor beta chain was counted many times. Its antigen remains unidentified. Researchers took RNA transcripts and amplified TCR beta CDR3 regions from them. A first-round RT-PCR used HTBI primers, followed by a second-round multiplex PCR. TCRdb reprocessed the multiplex PCR reads with MiXCR, giving one entry per CDR3 protein. The data hold 150,000 to 200,000 distinct CDR3 sequences, with roughly two fifths observed a single time. This record comes from a study of Graves' ophthalmopathy and Graves' hyperthyroidism. Trimming cost V 1 base and J 7 bases, with 11 bases left between them. The length of the CDR3 is 14 residues. Study-wide results and caveats: The study's model predicted ophthalmopathy progression at 70% to 71% sensitivity and 72% to 85% specificity. Most thyroid clonotypes expanded beyond 0.001 frequency were also found in blood.

Ophthalmopathy donors showed moderate-to-severe activity, CAS ≥3, NOSPECS ≥4 and a duration under 3 months. The source of this sequence is a man younger than 40 with Graves' ophthalmopathy. The V call is TRBV12-3 or TRBV12-4, the J call TRBJ1-5; no definite D call. The sequencing sample was made of peripheral blood. This CDR3 reads CASSLGGLEQPQHF. The CDR3 region has the DNA TGTGCCAGCAGTTTAGGGGGTTTGGAACAGCCCCAGCATTTT.